Following are 27 T cell receptor beta chains from one sample sequenced in a study of OX40 agonist ivuxolimab in advanced cancers. This table comes from immunoSEQ multiplex PCR, and its TCRdb copy is limited to in-frame clones, with some not included. The sample consists of tens of thousands of clones, around 93% of them appearing once. The sample in question was CD4+ or CD8+ T cells sorted from blood, obtained in a trial of the OX40 agonist ivuxolimab. These receptors were collected from an adult with an advanced solid tumor such as melanoma, head and neck, liver or kidney cancer.

This chain uses TRBV6-6 with TRBJ1-5; D unresolved. This CDR3 is built from 13 residues. Trimming removed 6 bases at V and 9 bases at J, with 15 bases between. Germline values: CDR1 MNHNY, CDR2 SVGAGI (reference sequence). Here the CDR3 reads CASSLGPSRPQHF. The CDR3 region has the DNA TGTGCCAGCAGCCTTGGGCCTAGTCGGCCCCAGCATTTT.

This sequence joins TRBV28 and TRBJ2-7, with 10 bases lining up with TRBD1. With 8 bases clipped from V and 1 base from J, the junction kept 8 bases outside the gene matches. The CDR3 extends over 15 amino acids. The germline CDR1 and CDR2 sequences are MDHEN and SYDVKM. The CDR3 here is CASSNDRGRSYEQYF. CDR3 DNA sequence: TGTGCCAGCTCAAACGACAGGGGGCGATCCTACGAGCAGTACTTC.

The chain has TRBV30 and TRBJ2-1; D gene ambiguous. Germline CDR1 GTSNPN, CDR2 SVGIG (reference sequence). The CDR3 is 16 amino acids. Between the trimmed V and J ends, which lost 0 bases and 0 bases, there was a span of 12 bases. CDR3 DNA: TGTGCCTGGAGTGTACGTATCTTTAGCTCCTACAATGAGCAGTTCTTC. Its translation is CAWSVRIFSSYNEQFF.

V is TRBV9 and J is TRBJ2-7, with TRBD1 matching 7 bases. This CDR3 spans 14 amino acids. Germline CDR1 and CDR2: SGDLS and YYNGEE. V lost 2 bases to trimming and J lost 0 bases; unmatched junction nucleotides: 2. CDR3 loop: CASSVGQSSYEQYF. The CDR3 nucleotides are TGTGCCAGCAGCGTGGGACAGAGCTCCTACGAGCAGTACTTC.

This chain joins TRBV4-3 and TRBJ2-2, with D uncertain. Germline V lookup: CDR1 LGHNA, CDR2 YSLEER. This CDR3 is 15 amino acids long. V was shortened by 0 bases and J by 3 bases, with 8 bases between the two germline ends. CDR3 sequence: CASSQDYGYTGELFF. The CDR3 coding sequence is TGCGCCAGCAGCCAAGATTACGGATACACCGGGGAGCTGTTTTTT.

The rearrangement uses TRBV7-2 and TRBJ2-7; possibly TRBD1 for D (6 bases). Looked up from germline, CDR1 is SGHTA and CDR2 is FQGNSA. This CDR3 region has 14 residues. The V gene lost 5 bases and the J gene lost 3 bases, with 14 bases spanning the gap. The CDR3 spells CASSPNRDDYEQYF. Here the CDR3 DNA reads TGTGCCAGCAGCCCTAACAGGGACGACTACGAGCAGTACTTC.

V is TRBV15 and J is TRBJ1-5; D gene unclear. The CDR3 is made up of 13 amino acids. Looked up from germline, CDR1 is LNHNV and CDR2 is YYDKDF (reference sequence). CDR3 sequence: CAPEGGVREPQHF. The CDR3 region has the DNA TGTGCGCCTGAGGGCGGCGTGAGGGAGCCCCAGCATTTT.

This chain joins TRBV20-1 and TRBJ2-5; TRBD2 might be the D (5 bases). This CDR3 comprises 11 residues. Germline loops: CDR1 DFQATT, CDR2 SNEGSKA (reference sequence). With 5 bases removed from V and 5 bases from J, the gap between germline ends came to 9 bases. CDR3 loop: CSAARGETQYF. The CDR3 DNA is TGCAGTGCTGCTCGCGGGGAGACCCAGTACTTC.

In its sample, this clone was seen once. The chain employs TRBV10-3 and TRBJ1-5, with TRBD1 as a possible D gene (5 bases). Trimming stripped 2 bases from V and 0 bases from J, with 8 bases between. The CDR3 covers 15 residues. Germline V gives CDR1 ENHRY, CDR2 SYGVKD. CDR3: CAISEGQGSNQPQHF. The CDR3 DNA is TGTGCCATCAGTGAGGGACAAGGTAGCAATCAGCCCCAGCATTTT.

This chain uses TRBV4-3 with TRBJ1-2; no definite D call. The CDR3 has 15 residues. Germline-derived CDR1 and CDR2 are LGHNA and YSLEER. The V end was cut by 0 bases, the J end by 8 bases, with 16 bases between. CDR3 DNA sequence: TGCGCCAGCAGCCAAGATAGGGTGGTGGTGGGGGGCTACACCTTC. Translation gives CASSQDRVVVGGYTF.

The rearrangement joins TRBV6-6 to TRBJ2-2, with TRBD2 matching 10 bases. Unmatched junction bases numbered 13, after V lost 8 bases and J lost 7 bases. CDR1 MNHNY and CDR2 SVGAGI come from the germline V gene (reference sequence). The CDR3 consists of 16 residues. The CDR3 protein is CASRPASGGADGELFF. For the CDR3, the DNA is TGTGCCAGCCGCCCCGCGAGCGGGGGGGCCGACGGGGAGCTGTTTTTT.

This clone was seen only a few times. This chain connects TRBV6-1 to TRBJ2-1; no reliable D call. CDR1 MNHNS and CDR2 SASEGT come from the germline V gene. This CDR3 spans 13 amino acids. V gave up 2 bases and J gave up 4 bases, with 6 bases separating them. The CDR3 DNA sequence: TGTGCCAGCAGTGAAAAGAGGTACAATGAGCAGTTCTTC. Protein product: CASSEKRYNEQFF.

The CDR3 DNA reads as TGTGCCAGCAGCTTAGGTCGACCGGGACAGGGGTACGAGCAGTACTTC. Translated: CASSLGRPGQGYEQYF. The genes are TRBV7-2 and TRBJ2-7; 10 nucleotides line up with TRBD1. The length of the CDR3 is 16 residues. From germline, CDR1 is SGHTA and CDR2 FQGNSA. Trimming took 1 base from V and 4 from J; bases not matched to a gene: 7. Drawing the rest from reference TRBV7-2 and TRBJ2-7, the complete variable domain is GAGVSQSPSNKVTEKGKDVELRCDPISGHTALYWYRQSLGQGLEFLIYFQGNSAPDKSGLPSDRFSAERTGGSVSTLTIQRTQQEDSAVYLCASSLGRPGQGYEQYFGPGTRLTVT.

The chain combines TRBV7-8 with TRBJ1-1; 11 bases align to TRBD1. CDR3 length equals 14 residues. V lost 6 bases and J lost 6; bases outside the gene matches: 6. Germline CDR1 and CDR2: SGHVS and FQNEAQ. Here the CDR3 DNA reads TGTGCCAGCAGTTGGGACAGGGGGAGCGCTGAAGCTTTCTTT. Its protein is CASSWDRGSAEAFF.

This clone showed up just once. The chain has TRBV13 and TRBJ1-1; 7 bases map to TRBD1. CDR3 length equals 14 residues. Germline-derived CDR1 and CDR2 are PRHDT and FYEKMQ (reference sequence). J lost 0 bases, V lost 6 bases, and 4 bases had no gene match. Written as DNA, the CDR3 is TGTGCCAGCAGACCCGGGACAGTGAACACTGAAGCTTTCTTT. This encodes CASRPGTVNTEAFF. Together with reference TRBV13 and TRBJ1-1, the CDR3 gives the full variable domain: AAGVIQSPRHLIKEKRETATLKCYPIPRHDTVYWYQQGPGQDPQFLISFYEKMQSDKGSIPDRFSAQQFSDYHSELNMSSLELGDSALYFCASRPGTVNTEAFFGQGTRLTVV.

This chain joins TRBV7-2 and TRBJ1-3; D is perhaps TRBD1 (5 bases). This CDR3 comprises 15 residues. V gave up 8 bases and J gave up 3 bases, with 17 bases separating them. Germline V lookup: CDR1 SGHTA, CDR2 FQGNSA. The CDR3 coding sequence is TGTGCCAGCGGTCTGCAGGGAGGGGTTGGAAACACCATATATTTT. Translating gives CASGLQGGVGNTIYF.

The chain is built from TRBV27 and TRBJ1-2; tentative D call: TRBD1 (5 bases). With 4 bases removed from V and 2 bases from J, the gap between germline ends came to 17 bases. The germline V gene encodes CDR1 MNHEY and CDR2 SMNVEV (reference sequence). This CDR3 spans 16 amino acids. This chain's CDR3 is CASSSSRQILNYGYTF. CDR3 DNA: TGTGCCAGCAGTTCATCTAGACAGATCCTAAACTATGGCTACACCTTC.

The chain uses TRBV7-7 and TRBJ2-1; D gene unclear. Trimming cost V 3 bases and J 6 bases, with 0 bases left between them. Germline V gives CDR1 SSHAT, CDR2 FNYEAQ (reference sequence). The CDR3 extends over 10 amino acids. The CDR3 is CASSFNEQFF. The DNA for the CDR3 is TGTGCCAGCAGCTTCAATGAGCAGTTCTTC.

The J gene is TRBJ2-2, the V gene TRBV5-1, with D hard to call. CDR1 SGHRS and CDR2 YFSETQ come from the germline V gene. The V and J ends lost 4 bases and 7 bases respectively, with 17 bases between them. This CDR3 comprises 15 residues. The CDR3 region has the DNA TGCGCCAGCAGCCTTACTTCGACTGGATACGGGGAGCTGTTTTTT. Translating it yields CASSLTSTGYGELFF.

The chain employs TRBV28 and TRBJ2-7; 7 nucleotides match TRBD2. Germline CDR1 MDHEN, CDR2 SYDVKM. The CDR3 loop spans 20 amino acids. Trimming at V came to 4 bases and at J to 0 bases, leaving 21 bases not matched to a gene. In DNA form, the CDR3 reads TGTGCCAGCAGTTCCCCACTAGCGCCAGCAGATGGGGACTCCTCCTACGAGCAGTACTTC. Amino acid sequence: CASSSPLAPADGDSSYEQYF.

This rearrangement joins TRBV7-2 to TRBJ2-3; 9 bases are a match to TRBD1. Germline values: CDR1 SGHTA, CDR2 FQGNSA. Trimming at V came to 2 bases and at J to 3 bases, leaving 3 bases not matched to a gene. The CDR3 loop spans 15 amino acids. CDR3 residues: CASSLQGTGTDTQYF. The DNA for the CDR3 is TGTGCCAGCAGCTTACAAGGGACAGGGACAGATACGCAGTATTTT.

This chain uses TRBV7-2 with TRBJ2-2; TRBD2 is a possible D gene (6 bases). Trimming left V 4 bases short and J 1 base short, with 22 bases between. The CDR3 sequence is 19 residues long. The germline gives CDR1 SGHTA, CDR2 FQGNSA. This CDR3 reads CASSSPLGGFPQNTGELFF. The DNA for the CDR3 is TGTGCCAGCAGCTCCCCCCTAGGAGGGTTTCCTCAGAACACCGGGGAGCTGTTTTTT.

The chain links TRBV5-1 to TRBJ2-5; no reliable D call. Germline V CDR1 and CDR2: SGHRS, YFSETQ. V shed 4 bases and J shed 4 bases, with 5 bases lying between them. The CDR3 spans 11 residues. This CDR3 reads CASSAGETQYF. CDR3 DNA: TGCGCCAGCAGCGCAGGAGAGACCCAGTACTTC. Filled out from reference TRBV5-1 and TRBJ2-5, the complete variable domain reads KAGVTQTPRYLIKTRGQQVTLSCSPISGHRSVSWYQQTPGQGLQFLFEYFSETQRNKGNFPGRFSGRQFSNSRSEMNVSTLELGDSALYLCASSAGETQYFGPGTRLLVL.

V and J are TRBV27 and TRBJ2-5; maybe TRBD2 (5 bases). The CDR3 loop spans 14 amino acids. Germline V gene lookup returns CDR1 MNHEY and CDR2 SMNVEV (reference sequence). V was pared by 2 bases and J by 0 bases, with 7 bases between. The CDR3 coding sequence is TGTGCCAGCAGTTTAATAGCGTACCAAGAGACCCAGTACTTC. Its translation: CASSLIAYQETQYF.

The chain couples TRBV5-4 to TRBJ2-7; TRBD1 is a possible D gene (7 bases). Germline CDR1 reads SGHNT; CDR2 reads YYREEE (reference sequence). CDR3 size: 16 residues. Trimming pared 2 bases from V and 5 bases from J, leaving 20 bases between. The CDR3 spells CASSFGRTGGTDEQYF. As DNA, the CDR3 is TGTGCCAGCAGCTTCGGCAGGACTGGGGGGACAGACGAGCAGTACTTC.

The rearrangement uses TRBV27 and TRBJ1-1, with TRBD1 matching 9 bases. Germline lookup yields CDR1 MNHEY and CDR2 SMNVEV (reference sequence). The V and J ends lost 5 bases and 0 bases, in that order; junction bases with no gene match: 10. The length of the CDR3 is 17 residues. CDR3 in amino acids: CASSTPGTGIMNTEAFF. DNA of the CDR3: TGTGCCAGCAGTACACCCGGGACAGGGATCATGAACACTGAAGCTTTCTTT.

The CDR3 coding sequence is TGCGCCAGCAGCTTGGACGGGGAATACAATGAGCAGTTCTTC. Amino acid sequence: CASSLDGEYNEQFF. V gene TRBV5-1 combines with J gene TRBJ2-1; D possibly corresponds to TRBD2 (5 bases). Trimming pared 0 bases from V and 4 bases from J, leaving 8 bases between. Germline assignment: CDR1 SGHRS and CDR2 YFSETQ. The CDR3 has 14 residues.